This T cell receptor beta chain was documented in a study of cytomegalovirus exposure and HLA in healthy donors (TCRdb year 2017). For context, the study as a whole: In an earlier analysis of under 600 of the donors, under 300 Gb of sequence data and 117 million unique TCR beta sequences from about 190 million T cells were reported. The study combined high-throughput TCR immunosequencing, statistical association of individual TCRs with disease status, and machine learning to predict cytomegalovirus infection status. In a later analysis, previously published TCR beta repertoires from 600 to 850 donors were re-analyzed and high-resolution HLA genotyping was added so that TCR occurrence patterns could be studied. About 5 DR-DQ haplotypes were handled as single units for association and clustering, since linkage in the cohort was strong. In addition to the first cohort of 666 subjects, a separate validation cohort of approximately 130 different subjects was used. The study was designed to test whether signatures of past pathogen exposure could be identified by cataloging public T cell receptors. The number of typed donors differed by locus: about 629-630 for A, B, C, DRB1 and DQB1; 522 for DQA1; 606 for DPA1; and approximately 450 for DPB1. Alongside the repertoire data, information on donor age, sex, ethnicity and CMV serostatus was compiled. An early release that covered approximately 600 HLA-typed donors contained 300 to 350 gigabases of sequencing data and approximately 85 million unique TCR sequences. A later genetic analysis used genome-wide SNP genotypes for about three fifths of the 666 donors, treating that subset as a discovery cohort. All discovery cohort repertoires had been generated using a single sequencing platform. The T cell repertoires of several hundred subjects were profiled by immunosequencing and related to cytomegalovirus serostatus. HLA typing covered class I and class II loci at four-digit resolution. The genetic ancestry cluster associated with self-reported Caucasian donors included 70% to 85% of the approximately 400 genotyped donors. In an earlier analysis of several hundred of the donors, high-throughput TCR beta sequencing was used to judge whether each TCR beta V gene segment behaved as functional or pseudogenic. Across 300 to 400 genotyped donors of the cohort, an average of about 200,000 unique TCR beta nucleotide sequences per donor were sequenced, and roughly a sixth of those sequences were non-productive. The later analysis used no new phenotypic data to find candidate immune exposures, relying instead on TCR beta sequences and their occurrence across donors. The research as a whole found: A later analysis found that TCR association rates varied across HLA loci, with DRB1 alleles showing the most associated TCRs and HLA-C alleles the fewest. Correlated functional status among segregating V segments might be attributable to linkage disequilibrium, but an unknown experimental factor could not be ruled out. Most CMV-associated TCR beta chains appeared to be HLA-restricted in a later analysis, and the HLA associations seemed to be driven largely by CMV exposure. The earlier analysis of 450 to 700 of the donors excluded about 16 rarely observed V segments, including chromosome 9 orphons, because counts were too low. This cohort had only TCR beta chains sequenced, and the lack of alpha or paired-chain data limited which features could be detected. Compared with the 666-donor mean, donors in an Asian-associated ancestry cluster had fewer N-insertions in productive TCRs, according to a later genetic analysis. A cluster of highly shared sequence variants was judged likely to represent a technical artifact of the sequencing pipeline. Because some donors lacked HLA typing at each locus, the association tests relied only on the typed subset. Specific HLA alleles were associated with 16,951 TCR beta sequences at a false discovery rate of 0.05 in a later analysis. Most TCR sequences were seen in very few donors, while some public TCRs were found in many individuals. In an earlier analysis of 450 to 750 of the donors, most TCR beta V segments appeared in productive rearrangements about 87% or about 30% of the time, broadly matching IMGT annotations. Three of the identified cytomegalovirus-associated TCR beta chains were confirmed in vitro to be specific for cytomegalovirus antigens. Strong co-occurrence of HLA alleles, especially DR and DQ, made assigning TCR associations to individual alleles difficult. Roughly uniform sequencing depth across donors was assumed in presence/absence analyses, although this assumption may not hold. In both the original and validation cohorts, the classifier was reported to diagnose cytomegalovirus status with high specificity and sensitivity. Several of the top co-occurrence clusters appeared to be linked to parvovirus B19, influenza, CMV and Epstein-Barr virus, according to a later analysis. According to the authors, the approach could potentially be generalized to other disease states and immunological phenotypes. For the cohort, immune exposure information was limited to CMV serostatus. A further reported finding was that TCR beta sequences accurately predicted the HLA-A and HLA-B alleles for most subjects in the first cohort. In a later analysis, HLA-associated TCR beta chains were found to be more clonally expanded and to have lower generation probabilities than equally common non-associated chains. A later genetic analysis associated a missense DCLRE1C variant with V-gene and J-gene trimming of TCR beta chains, and an independent cohort replicated the association. A total of 150 to 200 TCR beta chains were listed by the study as associated with cytomegalovirus. Some IMGT-functional V segments, including TRBV6-2 and TRBV6-3, could not be distinguished by the 87-base-pair reads and were therefore excluded.

To note about this clone: There is no known antigen for this receptor. One base away there is no much larger clone; base qualities are not given.

CDR1 and CDR2 were assigned from the germline V gene as MDHEN and SYDVKM. From the cysteine through the phenylalanine, the CDR3 covers 15 amino acids. Only the CDR3 portion is preserved as DNA: 45 bases, with reading frame beginning at the first base. V is pruned by 5 bases and J by 8 bases, leaving 10 bases of the junction without a gene match. The cohort consisted of 600 or so healthy bone marrow donors. All cohort members were sampled while nominally healthy, although unrecorded immune exposures were likely present. The donor tested CMV seronegative and was one of the 352 seronegative cohort members. A peripheral blood sample was provided by each donor, and peripheral blood mononuclear cells were used for TCR beta sequencing. The Qiagen DNeasy Blood Extraction Kit was used to extract genomic DNA from the blood cell samples. Library construction relied on the immunoSEQ multiplex PCR assay. For the multiplex PCR, a mixture combining 60 forward primers for TCR Vbeta segments and 13 reverse primers for TCR Jbeta segments was used. The CDR3 region of rearranged TCR beta genes was amplified from genomic DNA with a multiplex PCR assay. Amplified TCR beta libraries were sequenced as 87-base-pair reads on the Illumina HiSeq System. As for the authors' bioinformatics: A later analysis counted 75 million to 100 million unique TCR beta chains across the 550 to 750 repertoires, and roughly 9.9 million of these chains were shared by at least two donors. Raw reads were error-corrected and collapsed into unique sequences with a nearest-neighbor algorithm that merged closely related sequences to remove PCR and sequencing errors. CDR3 sequences were aligned to IMGT reference sequences to assign V, D and J gene segments. For a sequence to be retained, a match of at least six nucleotides was required to both a V gene segment and a J gene segment. A rearrangement was called productive if the CDR3 had no stop codons and remained in frame with V and J, and every other rearrangement was called non-productive. CDR3 was defined by IMGT convention, running from the second conserved V-encoded cysteine to the conserved J-encoded phenylalanine. The earlier analysis of around 640 of the donors excluded sequences that lacked an unambiguous match to a single V gene segment. An earlier analysis of a few hundred of the donors called V segments functional above 56.7% productive rearrangements and segregating when the between-donor standard deviation exceeded 5%. A statistical classification framework was developed to diagnose cytomegalovirus status using the catalog of TCR beta chain sequences. A later analysis assigned V and J genes by comparing TCR nucleotide sequences with IMGT/GENE-DB human TR gene sequences. Using the TCRdist pipeline, a later analysis assigned CDR3 sequences along with most-parsimonious VDJ recombination scenarios. In a later analysis, each TCR beta chain was defined by its CDR3 amino acid sequence together with its V-gene family, and reads lacking a unique V-gene family were excluded. To address suspected cross-contamination and a sequencing artifact, a later analysis removed 592 highly shared, low-generation-probability nucleotide sequences. For each public chain, a later analysis derived a clonal expansion index from normalized ranks of inferred template counts within each repertoire. A later analysis computed generation probabilities with a VDJ recombination model fitted to out-of-frame rearrangements, and checked the results against IGoR. Hypergeometric tests were used in a later analysis to score TCR-TCR, TCR-HLA and TCR-CMV co-occurrence, with a repertoire-size bias correction applied to the TCR pairs. To estimate false discovery rates, a later analysis permuted the HLA or CMV assignments 20 times. A later analysis grouped co-occurring TCRs with DBSCAN, adding TCRdist sequence similarity when clustering within HLA-allele-positive subsets. Co-occurrence clustering excluded repertoires with fewer than 30,000 or more than 120,000 public chains, plus five with anomalous nucleotide sharing. Here the immuneACCESS table is served through TCRdb, limited to in-frame sequences with V and J called. Missing clones are a known gap in these copies; in checked studies unresolved V genes cover under half, and the rest lacks a known reason. The D gene and trimming were derived from the DNA, and the V and J assignments and clone size from that table. The sample yields some 180,000 clones; around 75% were counted once. Of the sample, 2.9% falls within the top ten clones.

Recombination joined TRBV28 with TRBJ2-1, and TRBD2 aligns with 9 junction nucleotides. The sample was PBMCs. This sequence originates from a male donor in good health and CMV-seronegative. The CDR3 amino acid sequence is: CASSPAGGPRYEQFF. The nucleotides read TGTGCCAGCAGTCCGGCGGGAGGGCCTCGGTATGAGCAGTTCTTC.